The rows below give T cell receptor beta chains drawn from one sample of a study of shared clonotypes between healthy human individuals. Measured with immunoSEQ multiplex PCR; TCRdb has only the in-frame clones, and not every one. The sample includes fewer than 1 million clones, about 97% seen only once; the top ten take less than 0.25%. Sequencing was carried out using naive CD8+ T cells sorted from blood. Receptors were obtained from a man aged 25-45 years in good health. Both conserved end residues are part of each CDR3. The order of the fields is D gene, V gene, clone size, J gene, CDR3 protein, CDR3 DNA. The D gene is left open where the match is weak. Clone size is stated in some rows and not others, as once, few, many or a class when expanded.

NA	TRBV11-2	NA	TRBJ2-1	CASSLDRGYEQFF	TGTGCCAGCAGCTTAGACAGGGGATATGAGCAGTTCTTC
TRBD1	TRBV5-5	NA	TRBJ1-1	CASSLQGRVGNTEAFF	TGTGCCAGCAGCTTACAGGGGAGAGTGGGGAACACTGAAGCTTTCTTT
NA	TRBV4-3	NA	TRBJ1-2	CASSQADVAVRGPGYTF	TGCGCCAGCAGCCAGGCGGACGTTGCGGTCAGGGGACCTGGCTACACCTTC
TRBD2	TRBV6-6	NA	TRBJ2-1	CASSKPTSGTSNEQFF	TGTGCCAGCAGTAAACCGACTAGCGGGACATCCAATGAGCAGTTCTTC
NA	TRBV30	NA	TRBJ1-1	CAWIRRGRGNTEAFF	TGTGCCTGGATCCGTCGGGGGAGAGGGAACACTGAAGCTTTCTTT
TRBD2	TRBV27	NA	TRBJ2-3	CASSRLAASTDTQYF	TGTGCCAGCAGCCGACTAGCGGCTAGCACAGATACGCAGTATTTT
NA	TRBV27	NA	TRBJ1-3	CASRGPGPGNTIYF	TGTGCCAGCAGGGGACCGGGACCTGGAAACACCATATATTTT
TRBD1	TRBV28	NA	TRBJ1-2	CASNPTGQGYFGYTF	TGTGCCAGCAATCCAACGGGACAGGGGTATTTTGGCTACACCTTC
NA	TRBV5-1	NA	TRBJ1-1	CASSFSIIPGAFF	TGCGCCAGCAGCTTTAGTATCATCCCGGGGGCTTTCTTT
NA	TRBV9	once	TRBJ1-3	CASSSRSGNTIYF	TGTGCCAGCAGCTCCCGCTCTGGAAACACCATATATTTT
NA	TRBV19	NA	TRBJ2-7	CASSPLGAGTYEQYF	TGTGCCAGTAGTCCCCTCGGGGCAGGGACGTACGAGCAGTACTTC
TRBD2	TRBV13	NA	TRBJ2-1	CASSFLAEAYNEQFF	TGTGCCAGCAGCTTTCTAGCGGAGGCCTACAATGAGCAGTTCTTC
NA	TRBV6-5	NA	TRBJ2-7	CASSYSRAYEQYF	TGTGCCAGCAGTTACTCCCGAGCCTACGAGCAGTACTTC
TRBD2	TRBV5-4	NA	TRBJ2-1	CASSLGLAGDEQFF	TGTGCCAGCAGCTTAGGACTAGCGGGAGATGAGCAGTTCTTC
NA	TRBV27	NA	TRBJ1-2	CASSYKGSYGYTF	TGTGCCAGCAGTTACAAGGGGAGCTATGGCTACACCTTC